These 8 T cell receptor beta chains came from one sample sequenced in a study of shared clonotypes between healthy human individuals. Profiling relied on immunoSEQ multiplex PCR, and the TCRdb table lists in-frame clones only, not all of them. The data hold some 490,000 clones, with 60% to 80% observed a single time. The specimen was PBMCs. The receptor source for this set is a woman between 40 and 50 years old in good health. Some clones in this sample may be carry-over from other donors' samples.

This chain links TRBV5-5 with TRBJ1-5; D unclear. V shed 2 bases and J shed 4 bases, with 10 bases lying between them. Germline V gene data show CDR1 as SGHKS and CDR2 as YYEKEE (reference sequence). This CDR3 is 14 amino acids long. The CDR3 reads CASSFEGGNQPQHF. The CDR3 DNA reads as TGTGCCAGCAGCTTCGAGGGTGGGAATCAGCCCCAGCATTTT.

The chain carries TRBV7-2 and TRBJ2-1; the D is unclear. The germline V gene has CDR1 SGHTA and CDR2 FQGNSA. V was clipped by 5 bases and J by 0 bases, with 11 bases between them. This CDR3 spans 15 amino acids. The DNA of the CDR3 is TGTGCCAGCAGCAAACAAGTAAGCTCCTACAATGAGCAGTTCTTC. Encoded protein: CASSKQVSSYNEQFF. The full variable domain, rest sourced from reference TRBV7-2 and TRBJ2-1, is GAGVSQSPSNKVTEKGKDVELRCDPISGHTALYWYRQSLGQGLEFLIYFQGNSAPDKSGLPSDRFSAERTGGSVSTLTIQRTQQEDSAVYLCASSKQVSSYNEQFFGPGTRLTVL.

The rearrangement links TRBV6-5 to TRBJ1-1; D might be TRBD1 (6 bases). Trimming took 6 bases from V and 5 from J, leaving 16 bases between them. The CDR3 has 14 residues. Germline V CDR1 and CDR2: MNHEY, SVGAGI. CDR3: CASSAQGHETEAFF. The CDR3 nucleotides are TGTGCCAGCAGCGCACAGGGTCATGAGACTGAAGCTTTCTTT.

The CDR3 nucleotides are TGTGCCAGCAGCTCCGGACTAGCGGAGCAGTACTTC. It codes for CASSSGLAEQYF. V usage is TRBV7-6 and J usage is TRBJ2-7, with 9 nucleotides matching TRBD2. Unmatched junction bases numbered 2, after V lost 4 bases and J lost 7 bases. From germline, CDR1 is SGHVS and CDR2 FNYEAQ. The CDR3 covers 12 residues. Supplemented by reference TRBV7-6 and TRBJ2-7, the full variable domain reads GAGVSQSPRYKVTKRGQDVALRCDPISGHVSLYWYRQALGQGPEFLTYFNYEAQQDKSGLPNDRFSAERPEGSISTLTIQRTEQRDSAMYRCASSSGLAEQYFGPGTRLTVT.

Written as DNA, the CDR3 is TGCAGCGTTGTGAGGGGACAGGTCCTAGGGACCCAGTACTTC. Translated: CSVVRGQVLGTQYF. This sequence joins TRBV29-1 and TRBJ2-5; 8 nucleotides agree with TRBD1. V shed 4 bases, J shed 7 bases, and the junction held 11 bases outside the gene matches. CDR1 SQVTM and CDR2 ANQGSEA come from the germline V gene. This CDR3 is built from 14 residues.

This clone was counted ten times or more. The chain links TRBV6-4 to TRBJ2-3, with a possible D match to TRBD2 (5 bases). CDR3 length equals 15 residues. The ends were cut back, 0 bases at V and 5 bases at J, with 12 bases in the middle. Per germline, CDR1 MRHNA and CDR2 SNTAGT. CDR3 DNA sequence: TGTGCCAGCAGTGACTCACCTAGCTCTGGAGATACGCAGTATTTT. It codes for CASSDSPSSGDTQYF.

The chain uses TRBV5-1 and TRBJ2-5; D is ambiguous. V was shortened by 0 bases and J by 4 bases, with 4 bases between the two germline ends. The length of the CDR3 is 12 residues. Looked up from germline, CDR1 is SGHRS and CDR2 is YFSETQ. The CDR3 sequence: CASSLDRETQYF. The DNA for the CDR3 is TGCGCCAGCAGCTTGGACCGAGAGACCCAGTACTTC.

In DNA form, the CDR3 reads TGTGCCAGCAGCTCCGGGACAGGGGCCACCGGGGAGCTGTTTTTT. This codes for CASSSGTGATGELFF. The chain joins TRBV5-6 to TRBJ2-2, with TRBD1 identical over 10 bases. Per the germline V gene, CDR1 is SGHDT and CDR2 is YYEEEE. The ends lost 3 bases at V and 4 bases at J; junction bases unmatched: 3. The CDR3 loop spans 15 amino acids.